This TCR beta chain was found in a study of follicular helper T cells after annual influenza vaccination. Described time point: 2014-2015 season, 7 days after vaccination. Adults received seasonal inactivated influenza vaccine, with sorted blood CD4 subsets sequenced before and after. TCRB was sequenced at Survey level resolution. Sequenced by immunoSEQ multiplex PCR; TCRdb stores in-frame clones only, minus some. This repertoire shows 12,000 to 15,000 clones, roughly 84% found once; its top ten account for approximately 1.3%. Germline V gene sequence: CDR1 LNHNV, CDR2 YYDKDF (reference sequence). The CDR3 is 18 residues long. The junction had 19 bases not matched to a gene; V was cut back by 4 bases and J by 8 bases. This clone was counted between two and nine times.

Here the sequenced sample was CXCR5+ CD38- circulating T follicular helper cells from blood, taken 7 days after influenza vaccination. This sample's subset: circulating Tfh, non-naive CD4+CXCR5+PD-1+ (ICOS+CD38+ or ICOS-CD38-). This receptor was taken from an adult who received the influenza vaccine. The rearrangement links TRBV15 to TRBJ1-2; TRBD1 matches 10 bases. As DNA, the CDR3 is TGTGCCACCAGCACCGCTTCATCCCCCGGGACAGGGGTCTCCGGCTACACCTTC. Protein sequence: CATSTASSPGTGVSGYTF.